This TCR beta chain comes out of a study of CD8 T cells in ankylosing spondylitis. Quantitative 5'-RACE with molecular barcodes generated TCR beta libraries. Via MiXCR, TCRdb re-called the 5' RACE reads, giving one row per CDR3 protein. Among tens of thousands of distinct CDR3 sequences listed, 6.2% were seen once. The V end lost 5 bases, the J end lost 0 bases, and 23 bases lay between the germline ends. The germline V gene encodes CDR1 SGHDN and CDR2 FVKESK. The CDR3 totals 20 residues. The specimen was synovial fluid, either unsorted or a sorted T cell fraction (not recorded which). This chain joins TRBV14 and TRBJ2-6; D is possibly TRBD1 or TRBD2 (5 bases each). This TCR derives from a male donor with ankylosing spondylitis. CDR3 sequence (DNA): TGTGCCAGCAGCAAGCTTTTTCCCAGGGTCGGGAACTCTGGGGCCAACGTCCTGACTTTC. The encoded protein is CASSKLFPRVGNSGANVLTF.